Below are 14 T cell receptor beta chains sequenced from a single sample in a study of shared clonotypes between healthy human individuals. The protocol was immunoSEQ multiplex PCR, while the TCRdb copy is restricted to in-frame clones and leaves out a portion. In the table there are 2,500,000 or so clones, around 92% of which are singletons. The sample consisted of naive CD4+ T cells from PBMCs. Subset of the sample: CD45RA+ positively selected. These receptors originate from a man aged 18 to 35 in good health. Some clones in this sample may be carry-over from other donors' samples.

The genes are TRBV5-1 and TRBJ1-1; 10 positions agree with TRBD1. The CDR3 runs 15 residues. V was pared by 0 bases and J by 6 bases, with 5 bases of the junction left unmatched. From germline, CDR1 is SGHRS and CDR2 YFSETQ. The CDR3 sequence: CASSLAGTGDAEAFF. In nucleotides, the CDR3 is TGCGCCAGCAGCTTGGCCGGGACAGGGGACGCTGAAGCTTTCTTT.

The V call is TRBV5-4, the J call TRBJ1-5, with D possibly being TRBD1 (6 bases). CDR1 and CDR2 (germline): SGHNT, YYREEE (reference sequence). CDR3 size: 12 residues. V shed 4 bases and J shed 7 bases, with 9 bases lying between them. CDR3 nucleotide sequence: TGTGCCAGCAGCGGCAGGGGACAGCCCCAGCATTTT. Its translation: CASSGRGQPQHF.

V and J are TRBV19 and TRBJ2-1, with 11 bases lining up with TRBD2. Unmatched junction bases numbered 1, after V lost 4 bases and J lost 5 bases. Per germline, CDR1 LNHDA and CDR2 SQIVND (reference sequence). The CDR3 sequence is 14 residues long. The CDR3 DNA follows: TGTGCCAGTAGTAGGGGACTAGCGGACAATGAGCAGTTCTTC. Translating it yields CASSRGLADNEQFF.

The rearrangement uses TRBV11-2 and TRBJ1-5; TRBD1 is a possible D gene (6 bases). The CDR3 is made up of 15 amino acids. Germline CDR1 reads SGHAT; CDR2 reads FQNNGV. V was shortened by 6 bases and J by 0 bases, with 12 bases between the two germline ends. The CDR3 nucleotides are TGTGCCAGCAGAGAGACAGGCTATAGCAATCAGCCCCAGCATTTT. This translates into CASRETGYSNQPQHF. Combining the CDR3 with reference TRBV11-2 and TRBJ1-5 gives the whole variable domain EAGVAQSPRYKIIEKRQSVAFWCNPISGHATLYWYQQILGQGPKLLIQFQNNGVVDDSQLPKDRFSAERLKGVDSTLKIQPAKLEDSAVYLCASRETGYSNQPQHFGDGTRLSIL.

The count of this clone is one. The chain links TRBV7-2 to TRBJ2-7; TRBD1 aligns across 7 bases. With 2 bases clipped from V and 1 base from J, the junction kept 5 bases outside the gene matches. The CDR3 extends over 15 amino acids. CDR1 and CDR2 from the germline V gene are SGHTA and FQGNSA. The CDR3, as DNA: TGTGCCAGCAGCTTAATATGGGACAGTTCCTACGAGCAGTACTTC. Protein product: CASSLIWDSSYEQYF.

As to this clone: Likely a read error: the CDR3 ends without its conserved phenylalanine or tryptophan. Because the CDR3's place on the DNA is in doubt, the DNA is left out and the CDR3 is given as listed by TCRdb. The genes are TRBV19 and TRBJ2-3. CDR1 LNHDA and CDR2 SQIVND come from the germline V gene (reference sequence). The CDR3 numbers 13 amino acids, ends counted. The CDR3 loop reads CASSITGTSQQEI.

V gene TRBV4-3 combines with J gene TRBJ2-5, with 10 bases identical to TRBD2. TRBJ2-7 matches the DNA end more closely, so the J call is doubtful. The CDR3 runs 15 residues. Germline CDR1 is LGHNA and CDR2 is YSLEER. This CDR3 reads CASSQDLAGVYEQYF. The CDR3 DNA is TGCGCCAGCAGCCAAGATCTAGCGGGAGTCTACGAGCAGTACTTC.

The chain recombines TRBV5-1 with TRBJ2-7; 8 bases agree with TRBD1. J lost 5 bases, V lost 0 bases, and 7 bases had no gene match. CDR1 SGHRS and CDR2 YFSETQ come from the germline V gene. This CDR3 comprises 15 residues. The CDR3 sequence is CASSLGDRGGNEQYF. CDR3 sequence (DNA): TGCGCCAGCAGCTTGGGCGACAGGGGTGGAAACGAGCAGTACTTC.

This chain links TRBV19 with TRBJ1-2; TRBD1 might be the D (5 bases). This CDR3 contains 15 residues. Germline values: CDR1 LNHDA, CDR2 SQIVND (reference sequence). The germline V and J ends were trimmed by 2 bases and 2 bases, with 12 bases remaining between them. CDR3 residues: CASSILGSGNYGYTF. CDR3 sequence (DNA): TGTGCCAGTAGTATATTAGGATCAGGGAACTATGGCTACACCTTC.

The genes are TRBV19 and TRBJ1-5; no clear D. This CDR3 is 13 amino acids long. V gave up 5 bases and J gave up 5 bases, with 10 bases separating them. CDR1 LNHDA and CDR2 SQIVND come from the germline V gene (reference sequence). The CDR3 protein is CASSVSRYQPQHF. CDR3 nucleotides: TGTGCCAGTAGTGTCTCCCGATATCAGCCCCAGCATTTT.

This sequence joins TRBV18 and TRBJ2-7, with TRBD1 identical over 8 bases. Germline V gene sequence: CDR1 KGHSH, CDR2 LQKENI. The CDR3 has 15 residues. V lost 2 bases to trimming and J lost 4 bases; unmatched junction nucleotides: 7. CDR3 in DNA: TGTGCCAGCTCACCAAACCCCACAGGGGGGTACGAGCAGTACTTC. Translating gives CASSPNPTGGYEQYF.

Note on this clone: Other nucleotide sequences from this sample produce the same CDR3. The CDR3 DNA reads as TGTGCCAGCAGCTTCTCCGGGTACGAGCAGTACTTC. Residues: CASSFSGYEQYF. This chain joins TRBV7-9 and TRBJ2-7; D gene unclear. V was trimmed by 3 bases and J by 4 bases, leaving 7 bases between them. Germline loops: CDR1 SEHNR, CDR2 FQNEAQ (reference sequence). This CDR3 is 12 amino acids long. The full variable domain, completed using reference TRBV7-9 and TRBJ2-7, is DTGVSQNPRHKITKRGQNVTFRCDPISEHNRLYWYRQTLGQGPEFLTYFQNEAQLEKSRLLSDRFSAERPKGSFSTLEIQRTEQGDSAMYLCASSFSGYEQYFGPGTRLTVT.

V and J are TRBV5-1 and TRBJ2-1, with a weak D call TRBD2 (6 bases). The ends were cut back, 0 bases at V and 2 bases at J, with 9 bases in the middle. The CDR3 is made up of 15 amino acids. Per germline, CDR1 SGHRS and CDR2 YFSETQ. The CDR3 DNA reads TGCGCCAGCAGCTTGGGGTGGACTACCTACAATGAGCAGTTCTTC. This gives the protein CASSLGWTTYNEQFF.

This clone was detected once. This chain uses TRBV28 with TRBJ1-2; a weak D match, TRBD1 (6 bases). Trimming cost V 3 bases and J 4 bases, with 18 bases left between them. The V gene's germline CDR1 is MDHEN and CDR2 SYDVKM. This CDR3 region has 16 residues. This CDR3 is CASSLIRKQGPYGYTF. CDR3 sequence (DNA): TGTGCCAGCAGTTTGATTAGAAAACAGGGACCCTATGGCTACACCTTC.